This TCR beta chain was sequenced during a study of PD-1 blockade in classical Hodgkin lymphoma. Overall study results and limits: TCR diversity in CD4+, not CD8+, cells rose significantly by C4D1.

The data were produced by immunoSEQ multiplex PCR, yet TCRdb's version contains in-frame clones alone and is incomplete. Among about 93,000 clones listed, around four fifths were seen once. As regards this clone: What it binds is not known.

Time point given: cycle 4 day 1 (C4D1), after six to seven weeks of nivolumab. No patient escaped relapse after autologous stem cell transplantation, and brentuximab vedotin exposure varied. Germline assignment: CDR1 MDHEN and CDR2 SYDVKM. Unmatched junction bases numbered 5, after V lost 5 bases and J lost 7 bases. This CDR3 is 13 amino acids long. Specimen: peripheral blood mononuclear cells (PBMCs), collected before the fourth cycle of nivolumab. The chain employs TRBV28 and TRBJ1-2; 9 bases fit TRBD1. The origin of this receptor is a human donor with classical Hodgkin lymphoma. This CDR3 reads CASSLQGAGGYTF. DNA for the CDR3: TGTGCCAGCAGTCTACAGGGGGCGGGTGGCTACACCTTC.